These 22 T cell receptor beta chains were sequenced from one sample in a study. TCRdb re-called the 5' RACE reads with MiXCR, one entry per CDR3 protein. The data hold fewer than 80,000 distinct CDR3 sequences, with roughly 23% observed a single time. Material: memory CD4+ T cells sorted from a lymph node. Subset defined: memory CD4+ T cells, CD4+CD45RO+CD25-. These receptors were collected from a female donor with breast cancer.

This clonotype has at least ten counts. V and J are TRBV6-5 and TRBJ2-7, with D hard to call. Trimming shortened V by 5 bases and J by 2 bases, and 10 bases separated the two germline ends. The germline V gene has CDR1 MNHEY and CDR2 SVGAGI. CDR3 length: 13 residues. CDR3 sequence (DNA): TGTGCCAGCAGTCGAAATACGCCCTACGAGCAGTACTTC. This sequence encodes CASSRNTPYEQYF.

As concerns this clonotype: One base away lies a much larger clone, so this may be a sequencing read error. The chain links TRBV5-5 to TRBJ2-7; no firm D call. Germline CDR1 and CDR2: SGHKS and YYEKEE (reference sequence). This CDR3 contains 14 residues. The CDR3 region has the DNA TGTGCCCGCAGCTTGGATTTTGTGGGGTACGAGCAGTACTTC. Its translation is CARSLDFVGYEQYF.

The CDR3 nucleotides are TGCGCCAGCAGCTTGGCCTCGGGGGGGAATCAGCCCCAGCATTTT. This sequence encodes CASSLASGGNQPQHF. The V gene is TRBV5-1, the J gene TRBJ1-5, with D perhaps matching TRBD1 (5 bases). Trimming removed 0 bases at V and 4 bases at J, with 11 bases between. There are 15 residues in the CDR3. Germline V gives CDR1 SGHRS, CDR2 YFSETQ.

This chain connects TRBV20-1 to TRBJ2-7; TRBD1 or TRBD2 may be the D gene (5 bases each). This CDR3 is built from 14 residues. Germline V gene data show CDR1 as DFQATT and CDR2 as SNEGSKA (reference sequence). The CDR3, as DNA: TGCAGGGCCACCCCGCCGGGGCAGGCCCCCGAGCAGTACTTC. Protein sequence: CRATPPGQAPEQYF.

This clonotype showed up many times. The CDR3 region is CASSRDRVNTGELFF. Here the CDR3 DNA reads TGTGCCAGCAGCCGTGACAGGGTCAACACCGGGGAGCTGTTTTTT. The chain joins TRBV7-2 to TRBJ2-2; 7 nucleotides agree with TRBD1. Losses at the gene ends were 5 bases for V and 2 bases for J; bases not matched to a gene: 5. Looked up from germline, CDR1 is SGHTA and CDR2 is FQGNSA. This CDR3 is 15 amino acids long.

CDR3 nucleotide sequence: TGTGCCAGCAGTTACAGATACTCTGGAAACACCATATATTTT. Translation: CASSYRYSGNTIYF. J is TRBJ1-3 and V is TRBV6-5, with D unresolved. The CDR3 has 14 amino acids. Trimming left V 2 bases short and J 0 bases short, with 5 bases between. The V gene's germline CDR1 is MNHEY and CDR2 SVGAGI.

Many counts were recorded for this clonotype. One end of the junction does not line up with germline, which may come from a read error. The V and J genes are TRBV20-1 and TRBJ2-5; 7 bases agree with TRBD1. The germline CDR1 and CDR2 sequences are DFQATT and SNEGSKA (reference sequence). The CDR3 totals 13 residues. In DNA form, the CDR3 reads TGCAGCGCTAAAGACAGGGCACGAGAGACCCAGTACTTC. Its translation is CSAKDRARETQYF.

This clonotype was detected a few times. CDR3 nucleotides: TGTGCCAGCAGTTCCGGGGACAGGGCAGACACCTTC. Translating gives CASSSGDRADTF. The chain has TRBV5-5 and TRBJ1-2, with 9 bases that match TRBD1. Germline trimming cut 5 bases from V and 12 bases from J; bases unmatched to any gene: 8. The germline V gene encodes CDR1 SGHKS and CDR2 YYEKEE (reference sequence). CDR3 length equals 12 residues.

In its sample, this clonotype was seen many times. Here the CDR3 DNA reads TGTGCCAGCAGCCAGGGGACAGATACGCAGTATTTT. This encodes CASSQGTDTQYF. The chain employs TRBV7-2 and TRBJ2-3, with D tentatively TRBD1 (6 bases). Trimming cost V 5 bases and J 3 bases, with 6 bases left between them. The CDR3 runs 12 residues. Germline V gives CDR1 SGHTA, CDR2 FQGNSA. Supplemented by reference TRBV7-2 and TRBJ2-3, the full variable domain reads GAGVSQSPSNKVTEKGKDVELRCDPISGHTALYWYRQSLGQGLEFLIYFQGNSAPDKSGLPSDRFSAERTGGSVSTLTIQRTQQEDSAVYLCASSQGTDTQYFGPGTRLTVL.

This clonotype was seen many times. V is TRBV5-1 and J is TRBJ1-3; unclear D gene. Between the trimmed V and J ends, which lost 0 bases and 4 bases, there was a span of 14 bases. CDR1 and CDR2 from the germline V gene are SGHRS and YFSETQ. This CDR3 region has 16 residues. The CDR3 nucleotides read TGCGCCAGCAGCTTGGAAATGACCGCCGCGGGAAACACCATATATTTT. This gives the protein CASSLEMTAAGNTIYF.

Ten or more counts support this clonotype. This chain connects TRBV5-1 to TRBJ1-1; D gene uncertain. The ends were cut back, 0 bases at V and 0 bases at J, with 9 bases in the middle. The V gene's germline CDR1 is SGHRS and CDR2 YFSETQ. CDR3 length: 15 amino acids. This CDR3 reads CASSLDNPMNTEAFF. The CDR3 DNA follows: TGCGCCAGCAGCTTGGACAACCCTATGAACACTGAAGCTTTCTTT.

This clonotype was seen repeatedly, ten times or more. This chain links TRBV9 with TRBJ2-1, with 7 bases that match TRBD2. In germline, CDR1 is SGDLS, CDR2 YYNGEE. CDR3 length: 14 residues. Trimming cost V 0 bases and J 6 bases; bases outside gene matches: 3. The CDR3 nucleotides are TGTGCCAGCAGCGTAGCTACGGGGGGCAATGAGCAGTTCTTC. Protein: CASSVATGGNEQFF.

The CDR3 DNA is TGTGCCAGCAGCCCCCCGGGTAACTATGGCTACACCTTC. Translation gives CASSPPGNYGYTF. The chain carries TRBV6-2 or TRBV6-3 and TRBJ1-2, with D uncertain. Germline CDR1 MNHEY, CDR2 SVGEGT. Deletions cut 6 bases from V and 1 base from J, with 9 bases between. This CDR3 is 13 amino acids long.

There are a few counts of this clonotype. This chain joins TRBV29-1 and TRBJ1-1; D is unclear. CDR1 and CDR2 (germline): SQVTM, ANQGSEA. Trimming left V 6 bases short and J 4 bases short, with 21 bases between. CDR3 size: 15 residues. CDR3 region: CSVVGPPAGTTEAFF. For the CDR3, the DNA is TGCAGCGTAGTCGGACCGCCCGCGGGCACCACTGAAGCTTTCTTT.

The chain links TRBV6-2 or TRBV6-3 to TRBJ1-5; D is possibly TRBD1 (5 bases). The CDR3 has 13 residues. V lost 5 bases, J lost 7 bases, and 12 bases lay in between. Germline CDR1 and CDR2: MNHEY and SVGEGT. CDR3 DNA: TGTGCCAGCAGTCAGGGAAGAGGCCAGCCCCAGCATTTT. It codes for CASSQGRGQPQHF.

A few counts support this clonotype. The chain carries TRBV29-1 and TRBJ2-5; 8 nucleotides agree with TRBD1. Trimming removed 3 bases from V and 5 bases from J; junction bases left unmatched: 14. The germline V gene has CDR1 SQVTM and CDR2 ANQGSEA. This CDR3 is 16 amino acids long. The CDR3 spells CSVEPPDRAAGETQYF. The CDR3 bases are TGCAGCGTTGAGCCCCCGGACAGGGCCGCCGGGGAGACCCAGTACTTC.

In this sample, this clonotype turned up a few times. The DNA of the CDR3 is TGTGCCAGCAGCCCCAGGGGGGCGGCCTCCTACGAGCAGTACTTC. It yields the protein CASSPRGAASYEQYF. This chain connects TRBV7-2 to TRBJ2-7, with D perhaps matching TRBD1 (7 bases). Germline-derived CDR1 and CDR2 are SGHTA and FQGNSA. The V end was cut by 5 bases, the J end by 0 bases, with 14 bases between. The CDR3 totals 15 residues. The complete variable domain, with remaining parts taken from reference TRBV7-2 and TRBJ2-7, reads GAGVSQSPSNKVTEKGKDVELRCDPISGHTALYWYRQSLGQGLEFLIYFQGNSAPDKSGLPSDRFSAERTGGSVSTLTIQRTQQEDSAVYLCASSPRGAASYEQYFGPGTRLTVT.

There are many counts of this clonotype. This CDR3 reads CASSQRPGGSNEQFF. DNA of the CDR3: TGCGCCAGCAGCCAAAGGCCCGGGGGGAGCAATGAGCAGTTCTTC. This chain joins TRBV4-1 and TRBJ2-1, with 7 bases lining up with TRBD2. The V and J ends lost 2 bases and 6 bases, in that order; junction bases with no gene match: 7. Germline CDR1 MGHRA, CDR2 YSYEKL. The CDR3 spans 15 residues.

At least ten counts were recorded for this clonotype. The CDR3 loop is CSAPDRGFTEAFF. The CDR3 DNA is TGCAGTGCGCCCGACAGGGGGTTCACTGAAGCTTTCTTT. The V and J genes are TRBV20-1 and TRBJ1-1, with 9 bases matching TRBD1. The V gene's germline CDR1 is DFQATT and CDR2 SNEGSKA (reference sequence). The CDR3 has 13 residues. V trimming: 6 bases; J trimming: 4 bases; junction bases outside the gene matches: 6.

This clonotype has ten or more counts. The chain uses TRBV6-6 and TRBJ1-3; no firm D call. CDR1 is MNHNY, CDR2 SVGAGI, per germline (reference sequence). This CDR3 region has 11 residues. V dropped 6 bases and J dropped 3 bases, with 3 bases sitting between them. The CDR3 bases are TGTGCCAGCAGCAATGGAAACACCATATATTTT. Translated: CASSNGNTIYF.

In its sample, this clonotype was seen many times. The rearrangement links TRBV9 to TRBJ2-3; D is uncertain. The germline gives CDR1 SGDLS, CDR2 YYNGEE. Trimming left V 3 bases short and J 0 bases short, with 8 bases between. The CDR3 loop spans 14 amino acids. CDR3 bases: TGTGCCAGCAGCGCTGGGGTGAGCACAGATACGCAGTATTTT. This translates into CASSAGVSTDTQYF.

The rearrangement links TRBV6-6 to TRBJ2-1; 15 positions agree with TRBD2. In germline, CDR1 is MNHNY, CDR2 SVGAGI (reference sequence). The trim removed 0 bases at V and 7 bases at J, leaving 4 bases unmatched. This CDR3 has 17 amino acids. The CDR3 reads CASSYSGLAGGGNEQFF. For the CDR3, the DNA is TGTGCCAGCAGTTACTCGGGACTAGCGGGAGGAGGGAATGAGCAGTTCTTC.